What follows are 14 T cell receptor beta chains derived from one specimen sequenced in a study of T-cell memory formation after mild COVID-19. TCRdb called the 5' RACE reads again in MiXCR, with one record for every CDR3 protein. The table shows around 180,000 distinct CDR3 sequences, with around a sixth occurring only once. The sample consisted of PBMCs or a T cell subset sorted from them (not recorded which). The receptor source for this set is a man between 18 and 29 years old who had mild COVID-19 (a few samples of this study predate the infection). Cell type and time point are not known.

This clonotype has more than one count but fewer than ten. The chain combines TRBV7-3 with TRBJ2-1; the match to TRBD2 covers 9 bases. Looked up from germline, CDR1 is SGHTA and CDR2 is FQGTGA. The junction had 2 bases not matched to a gene; V was cut back by 2 bases and J by 6 bases. The CDR3 is 14 residues long. Written as DNA, the CDR3 is TGTGCCAGCAGCTTACAAGCGGGGGGCAATGAGCAGTTCTTC. Protein product: CASSLQAGGNEQFF.

The sample holds a few counts of this clonotype. The chain couples TRBV20-1 to TRBJ2-7; 8 nucleotides line up with TRBD1. The CDR3 is 15 amino acids. J lost 4 bases, V lost 1 base, and 9 bases had no gene match. Germline V gives CDR1 DFQATT, CDR2 SNEGSKA (reference sequence). Here the CDR3 DNA reads TGCAGTGCTAGAGCCCCGGCACAGGGGGTGTACGAGCAGTACTTC. The encoded protein is CSARAPAQGVYEQYF.

The J gene is TRBJ1-1, the V gene TRBV7-2; D remains unclear. CDR3 length: 14 residues. V was cut by 3 bases and J by 1 base, with 9 bases left in between. Looked up from germline, CDR1 is SGHTA and CDR2 is FQGNSA. For the CDR3, the DNA is TGTGCCAGCAGCTTCTCCGGGCAGAACACTGAAGCTTTCTTT. Its protein is CASSFSGQNTEAFF.

At least ten counts were recorded for this clonotype. This rearrangement joins TRBV4-1 to TRBJ2-3; TRBD2 matches 12 bases. J lost 3 bases, V lost 0 bases, and 13 bases had no gene match. The germline CDR1 and CDR2 sequences are MGHRA and YSYEKL. The CDR3 spans 20 residues. CDR3 sequence (DNA): TGCGCCAGCAGCCAAGAACCAGGGCTAGCGGGGGGGCGGGAAACAGATACGCAGTATTTT. This translates into CASSQEPGLAGGRETDTQYF.

The chain combines TRBV4-3 with TRBJ2-5; 7 bases are a match to TRBD2. The germline V gene encodes CDR1 LGHNA and CDR2 YSLEER. The CDR3 extends over 16 amino acids. Unmatched junction bases numbered 6, after V lost 0 bases and J lost 2 bases. The CDR3 region has the DNA TGCGCCAGCAGCCAAGACCCACAGCGGGGACAAGAGACCCAGTACTTC. This sequence encodes CASSQDPQRGQETQYF.

The genes are TRBV24-1 and TRBJ2-3; D possibly corresponds to TRBD1 (5 bases). Germline CDR1 is KGHDR and CDR2 is SFDVKD. The CDR3 loop spans 14 amino acids. Trimming pared 8 bases from V and 0 bases from J, leaving 11 bases between. DNA of the CDR3: TGTGCCACCAAGGACATCTCTAGCACAGATACGCAGTATTTT. Its protein is CATKDISSTDTQYF.

The chain carries TRBV12-3 or TRBV12-4 and TRBJ2-2; 7 bases fit TRBD1. With 2 bases clipped from V and 5 bases from J, the junction kept 8 bases outside the gene matches. This CDR3 contains 16 residues. This CDR3 reads CASSLNRGRGTGELFF. CDR3 DNA: TGTGCCAGCAGTTTAAACAGGGGAAGGGGGACCGGGGAGCTGTTTTTT.

The chain links TRBV20-1 to TRBJ2-7, with 8 bases fitting TRBD1. V shed 5 bases, J shed 5 bases, and the junction held 11 bases outside the gene matches. CDR3 size: 14 residues. Germline V gene data show CDR1 as DFQATT and CDR2 as SNEGSKA (reference sequence). The CDR3 sequence is CSAFTTGGRNEQYF. CDR3 coding DNA: TGCAGTGCTTTCACTACAGGGGGTAGAAACGAGCAGTACTTC.

This CDR3 is CASSRTSARDYEQYF. Written as DNA, the CDR3 is TGTGCCAGCAGCCGAACCTCGGCCAGGGACTACGAGCAGTACTTC. The chain is built from TRBV6-5 and TRBJ2-7; maybe TRBD1 (5 bases). The germline gives CDR1 MNHEY, CDR2 SVGAGI. V was cut by 6 bases and J by 3 bases, with 18 bases left in between. This CDR3 comprises 15 residues.

This rearrangement joins TRBV28 to TRBJ1-5; the match to TRBD1 covers 7 bases. V trimming: 5 bases; J trimming: 7 bases; junction bases outside the gene matches: 8. This CDR3 is built from 14 residues. Germline V lookup: CDR1 MDHEN, CDR2 SYDVKM. The CDR3 DNA reads TGTGCCAGCAGTACCGGACAGGACTGGCAGCCCCAGCATTTT. This encodes CASSTGQDWQPQHF.

This sequence joins TRBV18 and TRBJ2-5; 7 nucleotides match TRBD2. The CDR3 has 15 amino acids. The V gene's germline CDR1 is KGHSH and CDR2 LQKENI. With V trimmed by 0 bases and J by 0 bases, 1 base remained unmatched. CDR3 in DNA: TGTGCCAGCTCACCACCGGGGGGGTACCAAGAGACCCAGTACTTC. Amino acid sequence: CASSPPGGYQETQYF.

This clonotype was counted between two and nine times. The rearrangement uses TRBV20-1 and TRBJ1-2; D not resolved. Trimming left V 5 bases short and J 4 bases short, with 8 bases between. Germline CDR1 is DFQATT and CDR2 is SNEGSKA (reference sequence). This CDR3 comprises 11 residues. CDR3 coding DNA: TGCAGTGCTGGAGCGGGCTATGGCTACACCTTC. Protein sequence: CSAGAGYGYTF.

This clonotype was counted only a few times. The chain employs TRBV7-9 and TRBJ1-1; D gene ambiguous. V lost 5 bases and J 1 base, leaving 8 bases between the germline ends. The germline gives CDR1 SEHNR, CDR2 FQNEAQ (reference sequence). The CDR3 has 13 residues. Here the CDR3 DNA reads TGTGCCAGCAGCCGTCGGGAGAACACTGAAGCTTTCTTT. Protein: CASSRRENTEAFF.

The chain uses TRBV18 and TRBJ2-2, with D hard to call. The germline V gene encodes CDR1 KGHSH and CDR2 LQKENI. V lost 3 bases and J lost 4, with 9 bases in between. This CDR3 spans 14 amino acids. CDR3 region: CASSPETRTGELFF. The CDR3 bases are TGTGCCAGCTCACCGGAGACCCGCACCGGGGAGCTGTTTTTT.